This TCR beta chain stems from a study of T cell repertoires in cytomegalovirus infection. Study-wide context: Alongside well-studied HLA-B-restricted CMV epitopes, recently identified HLA-C-restricted CMV epitopes were also used.

CDR3 length: 17 amino acids. V lost 4 bases and J lost 0, with 18 bases in between. Germline CDR1 PRHDT, CDR2 FYEKMQ (reference sequence). Comments on this clonotype: Its antigen is currently unknown.

Each CDR3 protein is one row after TCRdb ran MiXCR on the reads. The table shows approximately 1,000,000 distinct CDR3 sequences, with less than 40% occurring only once. The sequence was obtained from a human donor in good health (CMV status not recorded). Some clones in this sample may be carry-over from other donors' samples. Specimen: cultured CD8+ T cells from PBMCs, collected from culture after CMV antigen stimulation. This rearrangement joins TRBV13 to TRBJ1-1; possible D gene TRBD1, 5 bases. CDR3 sequence (DNA): TGTGCCAGCAGCTCTCCAATCCGACAGCCTTTGAACACTGAAGCTTTCTTT. This sequence encodes CASSSPIRQPLNTEAFF.